This T cell receptor (beta chain) stems from a study of blood T cell repertoires in COVID-19. In the study overall: COVID-19 samples from acute and convalescent phases originated in the United States, Italy and Spain. Sources were T cells, B-cell-depleted T cells, or PBMCs; the material itself was cDNA or gDNA.

Authors' methods: Estimates of nucleated cell counts were drawn from the amplification of reference gene primers. The method was immunoSEQ multiplex PCR; TCRdb's version includes in-frame clones alone and lacks a portion of them. Clonal size and the V and J genes are those of that table, whereas D and trimming came from the DNA. Counted here are just over 150,000 clones, 85% occurring once; the ten biggest clones make up about 3%. Trimming removed 3 bases at V and 2 bases at J, with 5 bases between. The CDR3 covers 13 residues. Germline assignment: CDR1 WSHSY and CDR2 SAAADI. The chain has TRBV10-2 and TRBJ1-5; the D is unclear. The sample taken for sequencing was peripheral blood. The clonotype was recovered from a human donor with acute or convalescent COVID-19. The donor label of this sample is uncertain. The CDR3, as DNA: TGCGCCAGCAGTGACGGAGGCAATCAGCCCCAGCATTTT. Protein: CASSDGGNQPQHF.